The subject of this entry is one T cell receptor beta chain. The antigen remains unidentified. This sample is drawn from a study of T cell clonotyping in hematopoietic cell transplantation. Findings and caveats of the study: Without cell sorting, CD4 versus CD8 contributions remain unresolved. Recipient TCR diversity dropped after transplant; expanded clonotypes rose from day 30 to 180.

The V gene's germline CDR1 is GTSNPN and CDR2 SVGIG (reference sequence). CDR3 length equals 15 residues. Between the trimmed V and J ends, which lost 4 bases and 4 bases, there was a span of 20 bases. Using immunoSEQ multiplex PCR, the repertoire was profiled, and TCRdb retains in-frame clones only, with some absent. This sample has about 3,200 clones, with over 80% found just once. This clonotype originated in a male patient aged 60 to 75 who had an allogeneic stem cell transplant from a related donor, so the T cells may come from the graft donor. Some clones in this sample may be carry-over from other donors' samples. Sample: PBMCs, taken at the time of graft-versus-host disease after allogeneic stem cell transplant. This rearrangement joins TRBV30 to TRBJ2-7, with a tentative D call TRBD2 (6 bases). CDR3: CAWTGEVQGGYEQYF. CDR3 nucleotides: TGTGCCTGGACCGGGGAGGTGCAGGGTGGTTACGAGCAGTACTTC.